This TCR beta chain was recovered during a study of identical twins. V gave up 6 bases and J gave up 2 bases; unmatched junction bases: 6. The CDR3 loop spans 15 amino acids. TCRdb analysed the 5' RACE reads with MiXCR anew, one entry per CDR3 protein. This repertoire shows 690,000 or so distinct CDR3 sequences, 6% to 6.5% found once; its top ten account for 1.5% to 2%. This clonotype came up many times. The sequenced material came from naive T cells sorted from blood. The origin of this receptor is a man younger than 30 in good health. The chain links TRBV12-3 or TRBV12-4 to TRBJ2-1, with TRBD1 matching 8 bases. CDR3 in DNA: TGTGCCAGCAGACAAGACAGGGGAACCTACAATGAGCAGTTCTTC. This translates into CASRQDRGTYNEQFF.